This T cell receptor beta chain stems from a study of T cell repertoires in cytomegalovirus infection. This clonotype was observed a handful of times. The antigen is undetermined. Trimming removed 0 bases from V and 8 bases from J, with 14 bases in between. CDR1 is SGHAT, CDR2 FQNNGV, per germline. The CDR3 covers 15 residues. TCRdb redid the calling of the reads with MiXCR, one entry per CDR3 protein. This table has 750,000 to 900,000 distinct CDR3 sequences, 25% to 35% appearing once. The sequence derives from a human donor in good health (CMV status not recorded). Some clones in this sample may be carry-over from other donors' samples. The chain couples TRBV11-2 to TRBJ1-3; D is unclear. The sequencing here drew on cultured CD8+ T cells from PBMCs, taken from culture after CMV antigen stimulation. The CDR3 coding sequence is TGTGCCAGCAGCTTAGATGGAATCGCCCGGGACACCATATATTTT. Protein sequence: CASSLDGIARDTIYF.